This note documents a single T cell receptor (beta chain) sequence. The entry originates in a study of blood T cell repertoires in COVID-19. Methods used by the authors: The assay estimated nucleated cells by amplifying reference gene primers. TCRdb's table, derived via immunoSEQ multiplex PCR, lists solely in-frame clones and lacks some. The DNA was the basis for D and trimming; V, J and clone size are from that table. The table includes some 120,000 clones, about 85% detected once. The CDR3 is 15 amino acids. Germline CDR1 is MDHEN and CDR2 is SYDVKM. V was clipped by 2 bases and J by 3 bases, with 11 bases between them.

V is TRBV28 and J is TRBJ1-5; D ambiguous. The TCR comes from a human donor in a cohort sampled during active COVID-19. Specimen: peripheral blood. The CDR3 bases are TGTGCCAGCAGTTTAACCGACGGACTCAATCAGCCCCAGCATTTT. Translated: CASSLTDGLNQPQHF. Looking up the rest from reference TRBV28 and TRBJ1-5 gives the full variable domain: DVKVTQSSRYLVKRTGEKVFLECVQDMDHENMFWYRQDPGLGLRLIYFSYDVKMKEKGDIPEGYSVSREKKERFSLILESASTNQTSMYLCASSLTDGLNQPQHFGDGTRLSIL.